This is a list of T cell receptor beta chains from one sample in a study of T cell repertoires in cytomegalovirus infection. One entry per CDR3 protein results from TCRdb running MiXCR on the reads. The profile shows a few hundred thousand distinct CDR3 sequences, over 20% of them singletons. Input material: CD8+ T cells from PBMCs. The source is a human donor in good health (CMV status not recorded). Some clones in this sample may be carry-over from other donors' samples. Both conserved end residues are part of each CDR3. A D gene is named only where the DNA matches it firmly. Some rows have no size entry. The others give once, few or many, or a class for an expanded clone.

clone_size,d_call,j_call,v_call,cdr3_aa,cdr3_nt
many,TRBD1,TRBJ2-3,TRBV7-8,CASSPRTGKSTDTQYF,TGTGCCAGCAGCCCCCGGACAGGGAAGAGCACAGATACGCAGTATTTT
.,.,TRBJ1-6,TRBV9,CASSPTGGSSYNSPLHF,TGTGCCAGCAGCCCGACGGGGGGGAGCTCCTATAATTCACCCCTCCACTTT
.,TRBD2,TRBJ2-1,TRBV28,CASRPQSGTSGYNEQFF,TGTGCCAGCAGGCCCCAGTCCGGGACTAGCGGGTACAATGAGCAGTTCTTC
many,TRBD1,TRBJ1-2,TRBV28,CASSLFSPPRDRRQDYGYTF,TGTGCCAGCAGTTTATTTTCCCCCCCCCGGGACAGGAGGCAGGACTATGGCTACACCTTC
.,.,TRBJ2-7,TRBV7-2,CASSPRGTREQYF,TGTGCCAGCAGCCCCAGGGGCACCCGCGAGCAGTACTTC
.,TRBD1,TRBJ2-3,TRBV18,CASSHDRGGTDTQYF,TGTGCCAGCTCACATGACAGGGGCGGCACAGATACGCAGTATTTT
.,.,TRBJ2-1,TRBV9,CASSDGGDNEQFF,TGTGCCAGCAGCGACGGGGGTGACAATGAGCAGTTCTTC
.,.,TRBJ2-6,TRBV27,CASSLSFMGVTWDSGANVLTF,TGTGCCAGCAGTTTATCGTTCATGGGAGTGACATGGGACTCTGGGGCCAACGTCCTGACTTTC
many,.,TRBJ1-4,TRBV7-2,CASSIGSGLDEKLFF,TGTGCCAGCAGCATAGGATCCGGGCTGGATGAAAAACTGTTTTTT
.,TRBD1,TRBJ2-3,TRBV4-1,CASSQEGDSSTDTQYF,TGCGCCAGCAGCCAAGAGGGGGACAGTAGCACAGATACGCAGTATTTT
.,TRBD1,TRBJ1-2,TRBV7-9,CASSPGGASYGYTF,TGTGCCAGCAGCCCAGGGGGGGCGAGCTATGGCTACACCTTC
.,.,TRBJ1-2,TRBV20-1,CSARGQANYGYTF,TGCAGTGCTAGAGGTCAGGCTAACTATGGCTACACCTTC
.,.,TRBJ2-6,TRBV28,CASSSPLANVLTF,TGTGCCAGCAGCTCCCCCTTGGCCAACGTCCTGACTTTC
.,TRBD1,TRBJ2-3,TRBV12-3/TRBV12-4,CASSTGTVLNTQYF,TGTGCCAGCAGTACCGGGACAGTGCTGAATACGCAGTATTTT
.,.,TRBJ2-7,TRBV5-1,CASSTSGTSYEQYF,TGCGCCAGCAGCACATCCGGGACATCCTACGAGCAGTACTTC
few,TRBD2,TRBJ2-1,TRBV11-3,CASSLGWASGGAFNEQFF,TGTGCCAGCAGCTTAGGCTGGGCTAGCGGGGGGGCCTTTAATGAGCAGTTCTTC
few,.,TRBJ2-5,TRBV12-3/TRBV12-4,CASTASADQETQYF,TGTGCCAGCACCGCTAGCGCCGATCAAGAGACCCAGTACTTC
few,TRBD2,TRBJ2-1,TRBV7-2,CASSSRGPGLGDNEQFF,TGTGCCAGCAGCTCGCGGGGTCCGGGACTAGGGGACAATGAGCAGTTCTTC
few,.,TRBJ2-3,TRBV24-1,CATSDPRQLGTDTQYF,TGTGCCACCAGTGACCCCCGACAGCTAGGCACAGATACGCAGTATTTT
.,TRBD1,TRBJ2-5,TRBV7-9,CASRSGTGAGSETQYF,TGTGCCAGCAGATCAGGGACAGGGGCAGGTTCAGAGACCCAGTACTTC
many,TRBD1,TRBJ1-1,TRBV28,CASSGTAMNTEAFF,TGTGCCAGCAGTGGGACAGCCATGAACACTGAAGCTTTCTTT
few,.,TRBJ1-2,TRBV28,CASSLGQRINYGYTF,TGTGCCAGCAGTCTTGGACAACGAATTAACTATGGCTACACCTTC
many,.,TRBJ2-7,TRBV19,CATNREPSDYEQYF,TGTGCCACCAACAGGGAGCCATCGGATTACGAGCAGTACTTC
few,.,TRBJ2-2,TRBV19,CASSMGSGSGELFF,TGTGCCAGTAGTATGGGGTCCGGGTCCGGGGAGCTGTTTTTT
.,.,TRBJ1-6,TRBV4-1,CASSQEIGDARSPLHF,TGCGCCAGCAGCCAAGAAATCGGGGACGCCAGGTCACCCCTCCACTTT
few,.,TRBJ2-2,TRBV4-1,CASSVGPNTGELFF,TGCGCCAGCAGTGTGGGCCCAAACACCGGGGAGCTGTTTTTT
.,TRBD1,TRBJ2-2,TRBV27,CASSLGTGTTGELFF,TGTGCCAGCAGTTTAGGGACAGGCACCACCGGGGAGCTGTTTTTT
.,.,TRBJ2-1,TRBV11-1,CASSFKYGNEQFF,TGTGCCAGCAGCTTTAAGTATGGCAATGAGCAGTTCTTC
.,.,TRBJ2-5,TRBV28,CASSFFQGDQETQYF,TGTGCCAGCAGTTTTTTTCAGGGCGACCAAGAGACCCAGTACTTC
many,TRBD2,TRBJ2-1,TRBV12-3/TRBV12-4,CASSPTSGGRDNEQFF,TGTGCCAGCAGTCCGACTAGCGGGGGGCGGGACAATGAGCAGTTCTTC
many,TRBD1,TRBJ2-3,TRBV7-9,CASSSIQGRSGMGTDTQYF,TGTGCCAGCAGCTCTATACAGGGGCGCTCAGGGATGGGCACAGATACGCAGTATTTT
many,TRBD2,TRBJ2-5,TRBV2,CASSEEGGGAKTQYF,TGTGCCAGCAGTGAAGAAGGCGGGGGGGCGAAGACCCAGTACTTC
.,TRBD2,TRBJ2-5,TRBV4-1,CASSQLGGGETQYF,TGCGCCAGCAGCCAACTGGGCGGGGGAGAGACCCAGTACTTC
few,.,TRBJ2-7,TRBV20-1,CSASGDTFYEQYF,TGCAGTGCTAGTGGGGACACCTTCTACGAGCAGTACTTC
.,.,TRBJ2-1,TRBV11-2,CASSAGLDSYNEQFF,TGTGCCAGCAGCGCTGGACTTGACTCCTACAATGAGCAGTTCTTC
few,.,TRBJ1-1,TRBV6-2/TRBV6-3,CASSYLDKNTEAFF,TGTGCCAGCAGTTATCTCGACAAGAACACTGAAGCTTTCTTT
few,TRBD1,TRBJ2-2,TRBV7-9,CASSGRDSFTGELFF,TGTGCCAGCAGCGGCCGGGACAGTTTCACCGGGGAGCTGTTTTTT
.,.,TRBJ1-1,TRBV11-2,CASSSLNREASF,TGTGCCAGCAGCTCATTGAACAGGGAAGCTTCCTTT
.,TRBD1,TRBJ1-2,TRBV20-1,CSARDRGSYGYTF,TGCAGTGCTAGAGACAGGGGGAGCTATGGCTACACCTTC
.,TRBD1,TRBJ1-5,TRBV14,CASSPPSGQVYYSNQPQHF,TGTGCCAGCAGCCCACCTTCGGGACAGGTTTATTATAGCAATCAGCCCCAGCATTTT
.,.,TRBJ2-3,TRBV7-6,CASSLYTGSTDTQYF,TGTGCCAGCAGCTTATACACAGGCAGCACAGATACGCAGTATTTT
.,.,TRBJ1-2,TRBV27,CASSSSWPLANYGYTF,TGTGCCAGCAGTTCCTCTTGGCCGTTAGCTAACTATGGCTACACCTTC
.,.,TRBJ2-1,TRBV28,CASSLALGEQFF,TGTGCCAGCAGTCTAGCGTTGGGGGAGCAGTTCTTC
.,.,TRBJ2-7,TRBV29-1,CSVEHRDGSPYEQYF,TGCAGCGTTGAACACCGGGACGGTTCGCCCTACGAGCAGTACTTC
few,.,TRBJ2-5,TRBV6-2/TRBV6-3,CATTNPGGSETQYF,TGTGCCACCACAAATCCAGGTGGATCGGAGACCCAGTACTTC
.,TRBD1,TRBJ1-2,TRBV4-2,CASSQADREEVTF,TGTGCCAGCAGCCAAGCTGACAGGGAAGAGGTCACCTTC
many,.,TRBJ2-7,TRBV28,CASSTGSYEQYF,TGTGCCAGCAGTACAGGGTCCTACGAGCAGTACTTC
few,TRBD1,TRBJ2-3,TRBV29-1,CSVEWAGQGTDTQYF,TGCAGCGTTGAATGGGCGGGACAGGGCACAGATACGCAGTATTTT
.,.,TRBJ2-7,TRBV7-6,CASSLGAVWYF,TGTGCCAGCAGCTTAGGCGCGGTCTGGTACTTC
.,.,TRBJ2-1,TRBV20-1,CSARYGFTQFF,TGCAGTGCTAGATATGGCTTTACCCAGTTCTTC
.,.,TRBJ1-6,TRBV23-1,CASSQSRGNSPLHF,TGCGCCAGCAGTCAATCGAGGGGTAATTCACCCCTCCACTTT